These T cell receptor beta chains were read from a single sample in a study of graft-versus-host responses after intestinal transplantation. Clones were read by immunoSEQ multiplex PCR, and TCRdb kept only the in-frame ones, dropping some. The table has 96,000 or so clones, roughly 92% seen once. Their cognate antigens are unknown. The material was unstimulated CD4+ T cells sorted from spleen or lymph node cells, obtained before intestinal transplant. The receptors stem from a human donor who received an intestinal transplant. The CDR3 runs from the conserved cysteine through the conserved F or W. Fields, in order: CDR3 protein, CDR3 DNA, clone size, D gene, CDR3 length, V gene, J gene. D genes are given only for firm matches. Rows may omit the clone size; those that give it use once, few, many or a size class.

CDR3aa: CAWSLRALYNEQFF; CDR3nt: TGTGCCTGGAGTCTGCGCGCACTCTACAATGAGCAGTTCTTC; abundance: -; d_gene: -; len: 14; v_gene: TRBV30; j_gene: TRBJ2-1
CDR3aa: CASSLGAQTGTNEKLFF; CDR3nt: TGCGCCAGCAGCTTGGGAGCTCAGACTGGGACTAATGAAAAACTGTTTTTT; abundance: -; d_gene: -; len: 17; v_gene: TRBV5-1; j_gene: TRBJ1-4
CDR3aa: CASKRGGGYEQYF; CDR3nt: TGTGCCAGCAAGCGGGGGGGAGGCTACGAGCAGTACTTC; abundance: -; d_gene: TRBD2; len: 13; v_gene: TRBV2; j_gene: TRBJ2-7
CDR3aa: CAWSVGQTTTRNTEAFF; CDR3nt: TGTGCCTGGAGTGTCGGACAGACAACGACGCGGAATACTGAAGCTTTCTTT; abundance: -; d_gene: -; len: 17; v_gene: TRBV30; j_gene: TRBJ1-1
CDR3aa: CASSLLGGNSPLHF; CDR3nt: TGTGCCAGCAGCTTATTAGGAGGTAATTCACCCCTCCACTTT; abundance: few; d_gene: -; len: 14; v_gene: TRBV11-2; j_gene: TRBJ1-6
CDR3aa: CASSQAAAGTSTDTQYF; CDR3nt: TGTGCCAGCAGCCAAGCTGCAGCGGGGACTAGCACAGATACGCAGTATTTT; abundance: once; d_gene: TRBD2; len: 17; v_gene: TRBV4-2; j_gene: TRBJ2-3
CDR3aa: CAGSLGPNEKLFF; CDR3nt: TGTGCCGGCAGCTTGGGCCCGAATGAAAAACTGTTTTTT; abundance: -; d_gene: -; len: 13; v_gene: TRBV7-6; j_gene: TRBJ1-4
CDR3aa: CASSEARGEQFF; CDR3nt: TGTGCCAGCAGTGAAGCGCGAGGTGAGCAGTTCTTC; abundance: -; d_gene: -; len: 12; v_gene: TRBV2; j_gene: TRBJ2-1
CDR3aa: CASSQGGQAVSGANVLTF; CDR3nt: TGTGCCAGCAGCCAAGGGGGACAGGCTGTTTCTGGGGCCAACGTCCTGACTTTC; abundance: -; d_gene: TRBD1; len: 18; v_gene: TRBV4-2; j_gene: TRBJ2-6
CDR3aa: CASSANPPRLRTGSGGYTF; CDR3nt: TGTGCCAGCAGCGCAAACCCCCCCCGCTTAAGGACAGGATCGGGTGGCTACACCTTC; abundance: -; d_gene: TRBD1; len: 19; v_gene: TRBV2; j_gene: TRBJ1-2